This entry describes one T cell receptor beta chain. The study subjected TCRalpha and TCRbeta cDNA to two nested PCRs of around 15 and 9 cycles. TCRdb reprocessed the 5' RACE reads; each CDR3 protein has one entry and no DNA is given. The specimen's table records a few hundred thousand distinct CDR3 sequences. The sample belongs to a study of monozygotic twins with inflammatory bowel disease. The CDR3 runs to 15 residues. CDR1 is MNHEY and CDR2 is SVGEGT in the germline V gene. The chain has TRBV6-2 or TRBV6-3 and TRBJ2-1. The source material was blood. The clonotype was recovered from a human donor with ulcerative colitis or Crohn's disease, or a healthy co-twin of an affected twin (not recorded which). The CDR3 spells CASSSDRSSYNEQFF.